This TCR beta chain was documented in a study of cytomegalovirus exposure and HLA in healthy donors (dated by TCRdb to about 2017). Regarding the complete study: According to a later analysis, the 120 or so validation repertoires were produced on the same platform as the 700 or so repertoires of the first cohort. The study aimed to test whether signatures of past pathogen exposure could be identified by cataloging public T cell receptors. A separate validation cohort of approximately 120 different subjects was used in addition to the approximately 640-subject first cohort. To predict cytomegalovirus infection status, the study combined high-throughput TCR immunosequencing, statistical association of individual TCRs with disease status, and machine learning. What the research found in general, with its limitations: A later analysis lacked HLA typing for the validation cohort, so it scored co-occurrence in that cohort across all 110 or so repertoires. While some public TCRs were present in many individuals, most TCR sequences turned up only very rarely across donors. It was suggested by the authors that the approach could potentially be generalized to other disease states and immunological phenotypes. The study gave a list of 150 to 200 TCR beta chains associated with cytomegalovirus. The classifier was reported to diagnose cytomegalovirus status with high specificity and sensitivity in both the original and validation cohorts. In vitro tests confirmed that a few of the cytomegalovirus-associated TCR beta chains recognize cytomegalovirus antigens. Of the cluster scores, around 95% were above 0 in a later analysis, which found that TCRs clustered in the first cohort also tended to co-occur in the approximately 120 validation repertoires.

The CDR3 starts with the cysteine, ends with the phenylalanine, and has 13 residues. The CDR3 DNA has 39 bases and is translated from base 1. CDR1 is given as MDHEN and CDR2 as SYDVKM, both from the germline V gene. V loses 7 bases at its end and J loses 4 bases; junction bases beyond the gene matches: 7. Libraries were made using the immunoSEQ multiplex PCR assay. As for the authors' bioinformatics: A statistical classification framework was built to diagnose cytomegalovirus status from the catalog of TCR beta chain sequences. Imported from immuneACCESS, the table was reduced by TCRdb to in-frame sequences with V and J called. These copies leave out some clones; in studies compared against another copy, an unresolved V gene accounts for under half, and the cause of the remainder is not known. The V and J calls and clone size were taken over from that table, and D and trimming were inferred from the DNA. In all, the sample holds about 240,000 clones, and 75% to 90% of those were seen once. Around 1.2% of the sample lies in the top ten.

Remarks on this clone: Its antigen is still unknown. Base qualities are missing; no much larger clone stands one base away.

Donors formed part of the validation cohort, which comprised over a hundred subjects and was distinct from the first cohort of some 700 subjects. The sequence was obtained from a woman aged 25 to 39 in good health and CMV-seropositive. Sequenced input: PBMCs. Rearrangement joined TRBV28 to TRBJ2-7, with TRBD1 matching 7 junction bases. The sequenced DNA is TGTGCCAGCACATGGGACAGTTTATACGAGCAGTACTTC. Its translation is CASTWDSLYEQYF.